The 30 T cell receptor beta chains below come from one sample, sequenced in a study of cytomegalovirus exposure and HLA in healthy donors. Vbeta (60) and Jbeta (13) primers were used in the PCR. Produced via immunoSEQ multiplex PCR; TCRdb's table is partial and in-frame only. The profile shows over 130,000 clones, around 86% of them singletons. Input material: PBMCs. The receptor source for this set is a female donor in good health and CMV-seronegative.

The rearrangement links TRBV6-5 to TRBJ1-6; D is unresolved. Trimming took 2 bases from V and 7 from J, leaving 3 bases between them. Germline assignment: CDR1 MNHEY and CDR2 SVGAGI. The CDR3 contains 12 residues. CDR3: CASSYLNSPLHF. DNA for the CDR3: TGTGCCAGCAGTTACCTGAATTCACCCCTCCACTTT.

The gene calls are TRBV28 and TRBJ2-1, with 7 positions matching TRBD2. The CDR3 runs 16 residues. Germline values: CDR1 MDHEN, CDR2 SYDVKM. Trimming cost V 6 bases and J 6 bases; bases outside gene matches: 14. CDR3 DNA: TGTGCCAGCAGCAACCCTCTGGTAGCGGGCTCCAATGAGCAGTTCTTC. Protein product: CASSNPLVAGSNEQFF.

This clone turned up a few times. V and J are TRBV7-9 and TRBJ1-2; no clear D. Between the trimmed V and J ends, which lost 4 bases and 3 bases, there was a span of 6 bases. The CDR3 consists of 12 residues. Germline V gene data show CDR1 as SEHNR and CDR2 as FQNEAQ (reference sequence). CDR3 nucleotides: TGTGCCAGCAGCTCCCCAGACTATGGCTACACCTTC. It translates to CASSSPDYGYTF.

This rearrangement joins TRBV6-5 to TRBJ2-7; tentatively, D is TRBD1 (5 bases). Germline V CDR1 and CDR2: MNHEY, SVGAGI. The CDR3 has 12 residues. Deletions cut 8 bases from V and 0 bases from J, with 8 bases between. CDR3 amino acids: CASSDTSYEQYF. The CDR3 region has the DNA TGTGCCAGCTCGGACACCTCCTACGAGCAGTACTTC.

This CDR3 reads CSVETDTYEQYF. CDR3 coding DNA: TGCAGCGTTGAGACAGATACCTACGAGCAGTACTTC. This rearrangement joins TRBV29-1 to TRBJ2-7; maybe TRBD1 (5 bases). The CDR3 has 12 amino acids. In germline, CDR1 is SQVTM, CDR2 ANQGSEA. V lost 3 bases, J lost 2 bases, and 8 bases lay in between.

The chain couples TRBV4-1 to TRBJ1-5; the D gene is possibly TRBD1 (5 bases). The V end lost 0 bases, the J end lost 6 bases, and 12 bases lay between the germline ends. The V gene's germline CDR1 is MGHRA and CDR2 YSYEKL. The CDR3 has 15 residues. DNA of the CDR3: TGCGCCAGCAGCCAAGATCGCAGGGATAGTCAGCCCCAGCATTTT. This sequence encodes CASSQDRRDSQPQHF.

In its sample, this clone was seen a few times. Written as DNA, the CDR3 is TGTGCCAGCAGTTTAAATGGGGGCAGCAATCAGCCCCAGCATTTT. Translating gives CASSLNGGSNQPQHF. The rearrangement links TRBV27 to TRBJ1-5, with a possible D match to TRBD1 (6 bases). The germline V gene has CDR1 MNHEY and CDR2 SMNVEV (reference sequence). The CDR3 spans 15 residues. Trimming pared 2 bases from V and 1 base from J, leaving 9 bases between.

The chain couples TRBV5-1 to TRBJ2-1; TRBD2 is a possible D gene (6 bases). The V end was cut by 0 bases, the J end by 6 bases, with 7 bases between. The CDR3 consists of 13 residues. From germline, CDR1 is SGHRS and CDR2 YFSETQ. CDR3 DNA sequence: TGCGCCAGCAGCTTGGCGGGACTCAATGAGCAGTTCTTC. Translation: CASSLAGLNEQFF.

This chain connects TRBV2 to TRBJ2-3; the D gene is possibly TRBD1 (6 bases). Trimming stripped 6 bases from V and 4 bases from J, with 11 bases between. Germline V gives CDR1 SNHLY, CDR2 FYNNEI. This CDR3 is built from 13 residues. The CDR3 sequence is CASRKDSPDTQYF. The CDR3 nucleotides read TGTGCCAGCAGGAAGGACAGTCCAGATACGCAGTATTTT.

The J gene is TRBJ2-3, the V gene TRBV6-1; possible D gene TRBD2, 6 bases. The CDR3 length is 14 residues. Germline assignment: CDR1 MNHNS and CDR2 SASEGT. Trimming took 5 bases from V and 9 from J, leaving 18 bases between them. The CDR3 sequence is CASSWDSPIDTQYF. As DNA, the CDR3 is TGTGCCAGCAGTTGGGACTCCCCCATCGACACGCAGTATTTT.

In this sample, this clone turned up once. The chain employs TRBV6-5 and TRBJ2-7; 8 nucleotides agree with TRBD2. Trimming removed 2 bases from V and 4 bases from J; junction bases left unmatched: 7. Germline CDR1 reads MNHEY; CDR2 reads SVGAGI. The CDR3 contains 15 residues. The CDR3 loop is CASSYAVAGRYEQYF. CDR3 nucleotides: TGTGCCAGCAGTTACGCGGTAGCGGGACGTTACGAGCAGTACTTC.

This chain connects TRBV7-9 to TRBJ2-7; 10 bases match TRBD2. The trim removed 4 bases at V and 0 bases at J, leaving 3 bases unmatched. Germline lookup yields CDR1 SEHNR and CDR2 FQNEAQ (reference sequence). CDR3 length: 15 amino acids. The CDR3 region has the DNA TGTGCCAGCAGCTCAGGACTAGCGGACTCCTACGAGCAGTACTTC. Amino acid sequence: CASSSGLADSYEQYF.

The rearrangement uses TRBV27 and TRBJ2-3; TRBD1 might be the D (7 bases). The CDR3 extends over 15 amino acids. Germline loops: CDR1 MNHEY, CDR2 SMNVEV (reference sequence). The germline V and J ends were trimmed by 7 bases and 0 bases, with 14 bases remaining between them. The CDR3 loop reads CASTRDSLSTDTQYF. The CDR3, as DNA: TGTGCCAGCACGCGGGACAGTCTTAGCACAGATACGCAGTATTTT.

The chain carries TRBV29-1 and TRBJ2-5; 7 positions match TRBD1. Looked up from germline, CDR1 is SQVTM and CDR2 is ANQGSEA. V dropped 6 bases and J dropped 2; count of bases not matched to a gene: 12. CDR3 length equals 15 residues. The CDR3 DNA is TGCAGCGTGGAAAGGGCAGGGGGAACACAAGAGACCCAGTACTTC. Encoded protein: CSVERAGGTQETQYF.

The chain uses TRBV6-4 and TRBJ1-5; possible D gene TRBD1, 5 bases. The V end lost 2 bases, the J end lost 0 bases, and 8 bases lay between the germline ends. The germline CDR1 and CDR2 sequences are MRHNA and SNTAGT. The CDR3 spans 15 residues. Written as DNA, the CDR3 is TGTGCCAGCAGTGACAGGGGTAATAGCAATCAGCCCCAGCATTTT. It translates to CASSDRGNSNQPQHF.

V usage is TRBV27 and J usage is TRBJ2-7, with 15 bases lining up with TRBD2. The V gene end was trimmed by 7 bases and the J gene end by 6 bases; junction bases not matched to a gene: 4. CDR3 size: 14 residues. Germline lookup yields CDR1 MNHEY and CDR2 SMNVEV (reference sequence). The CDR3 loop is CASTGGLAGGEQYF. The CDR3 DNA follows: TGTGCCAGCACTGGGGGACTAGCGGGAGGCGAGCAGTACTTC.

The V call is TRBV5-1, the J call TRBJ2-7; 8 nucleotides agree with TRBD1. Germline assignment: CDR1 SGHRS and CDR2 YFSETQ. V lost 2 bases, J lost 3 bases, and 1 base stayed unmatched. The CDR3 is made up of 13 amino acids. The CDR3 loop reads CASSLTGGYEQYF. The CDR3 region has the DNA TGCGCCAGCAGCTTAACAGGGGGCTACGAGCAGTACTTC.

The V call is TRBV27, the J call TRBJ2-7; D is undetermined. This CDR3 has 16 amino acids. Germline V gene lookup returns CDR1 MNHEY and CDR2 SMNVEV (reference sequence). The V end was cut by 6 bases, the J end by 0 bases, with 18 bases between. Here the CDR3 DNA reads TGTGCCAGCAGGGTCGAGGCGGCTCCGAGCTCCTACGAGCAGTACTTC. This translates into CASRVEAAPSSYEQYF.

The CDR3 DNA reads as TGCAGCGTAACCGGGACAGGGGGTAATGAAAAACTGTTTTTT. Translation gives CSVTGTGGNEKLFF. The J gene is TRBJ1-4, the V gene TRBV29-1; TRBD1 agrees at 11 bases. The V gene end was trimmed by 6 bases and the J gene end by 4 bases; junction bases not matched to a gene: 4. This CDR3 is 14 amino acids long. The V gene's germline CDR1 is SQVTM and CDR2 ANQGSEA.

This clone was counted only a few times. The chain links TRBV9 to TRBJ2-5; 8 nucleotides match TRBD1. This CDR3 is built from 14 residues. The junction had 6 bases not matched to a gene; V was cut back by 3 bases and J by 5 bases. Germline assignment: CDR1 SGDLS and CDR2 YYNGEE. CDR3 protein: CASSGAGGGETQYF. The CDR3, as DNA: TGTGCCAGCAGCGGGGCAGGGGGCGGGGAGACCCAGTACTTC.

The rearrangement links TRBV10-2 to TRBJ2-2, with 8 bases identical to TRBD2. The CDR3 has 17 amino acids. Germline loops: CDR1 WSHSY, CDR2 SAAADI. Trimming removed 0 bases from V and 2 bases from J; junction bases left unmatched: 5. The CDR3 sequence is CASSESRLALNTGELFF. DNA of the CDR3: TGCGCCAGCAGTGAGTCGAGACTAGCGTTAAACACCGGGGAGCTGTTTTTT.

The CDR3 region has the DNA TGTGCCGCCAAGAGGGGGCCAGGAGAAAAACTGTTTTTT. It translates to CAAKRGPGEKLFF. The J gene is TRBJ1-4, the V gene TRBV19; 7 nucleotides line up with TRBD1. The CDR3 spans 13 residues. With V trimmed by 11 bases and J by 8 bases, 11 bases remained unmatched. Germline V gene sequence: CDR1 LNHDA, CDR2 SQIVND (reference sequence).

CDR3 loop: CASSSGNNYGYTF. CDR3 sequence (DNA): TGTGCCAGCAGTTCCGGGAATAACTATGGCTACACCTTC. The chain combines TRBV27 with TRBJ1-2; no reliable D call. Germline V gives CDR1 MNHEY, CDR2 SMNVEV (reference sequence). This CDR3 contains 13 residues. V was shortened by 4 bases and J by 1 base, with 7 bases between the two germline ends.

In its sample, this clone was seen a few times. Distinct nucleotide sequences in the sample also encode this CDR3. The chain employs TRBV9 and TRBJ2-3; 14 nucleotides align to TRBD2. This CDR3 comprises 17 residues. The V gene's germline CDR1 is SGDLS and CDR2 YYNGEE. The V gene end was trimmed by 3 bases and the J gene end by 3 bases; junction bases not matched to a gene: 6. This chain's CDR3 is CASSGGTSGSWTDTQYF. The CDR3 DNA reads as TGTGCCAGCAGCGGAGGGACTAGCGGGAGTTGGACAGATACGCAGTATTTT.

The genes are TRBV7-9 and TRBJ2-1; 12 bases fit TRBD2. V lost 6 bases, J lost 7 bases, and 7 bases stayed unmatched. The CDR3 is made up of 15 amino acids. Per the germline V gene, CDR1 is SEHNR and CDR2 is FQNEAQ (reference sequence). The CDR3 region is CASRSSGRAGNEQFF. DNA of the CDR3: TGTGCCAGCAGATCTAGCGGGAGGGCCGGGAATGAGCAGTTCTTC. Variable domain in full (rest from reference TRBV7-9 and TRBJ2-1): DTGVSQNPRHKITKRGQNVTFRCDPISEHNRLYWYRQTLGQGPEFLTYFQNEAQLEKSRLLSDRFSAERPKGSFSTLEIQRTEQGDSAMYLCASRSSGRAGNEQFFGPGTRLTVL.

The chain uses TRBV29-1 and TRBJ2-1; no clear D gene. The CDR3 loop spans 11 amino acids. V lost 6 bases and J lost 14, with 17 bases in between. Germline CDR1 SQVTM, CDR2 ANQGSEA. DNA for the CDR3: TGCAGCGTCACTGAATCCCCCCGGGAGTTCTTC. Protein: CSVTESPREFF.

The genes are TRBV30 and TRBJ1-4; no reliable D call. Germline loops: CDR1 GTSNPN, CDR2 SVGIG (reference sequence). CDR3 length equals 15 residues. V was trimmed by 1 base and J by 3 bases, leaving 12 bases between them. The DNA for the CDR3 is TGTGCCTGGAGTGGTGAGGAGGCGGCTAATGAAAAACTGTTTTTT. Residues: CAWSGEEAANEKLFF.

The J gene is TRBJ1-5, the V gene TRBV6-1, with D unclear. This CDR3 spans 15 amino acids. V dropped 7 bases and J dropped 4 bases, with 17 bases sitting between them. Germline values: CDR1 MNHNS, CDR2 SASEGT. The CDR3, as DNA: TGTGCCAGCACCGAGGGAGGGTTGGGGAATCAGCCCCAGCATTTT. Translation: CASTEGGLGNQPQHF.

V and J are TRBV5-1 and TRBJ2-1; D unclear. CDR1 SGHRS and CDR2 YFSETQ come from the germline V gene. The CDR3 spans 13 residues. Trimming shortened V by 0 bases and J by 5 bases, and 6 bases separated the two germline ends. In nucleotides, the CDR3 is TGCGCCAGCAGCTTGGGTATAGACAATGAGCAGTTCTTC. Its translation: CASSLGIDNEQFF.

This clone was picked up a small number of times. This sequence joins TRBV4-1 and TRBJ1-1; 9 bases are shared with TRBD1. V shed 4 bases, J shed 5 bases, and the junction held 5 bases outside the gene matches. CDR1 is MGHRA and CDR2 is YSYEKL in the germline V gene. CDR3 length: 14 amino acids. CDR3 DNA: TGCGCCAGCAGCCTGGGACAGGGCGGAACTGAAGCTTTCTTT. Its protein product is CASSLGQGGTEAFF.